This T cell receptor beta chain is from a study of OX40 agonist ivuxolimab in advanced cancers. This CDR3 is 12 amino acids long. The V gene lost 4 bases and the J gene lost 10 bases, with 12 bases spanning the gap. TCRdb keeps only in-frame clones here, not all; method: immunoSEQ multiplex PCR. The data hold about 14,000 clones, with around 76% observed a single time. The starting material was CD4+ or CD8+ T cells sorted from blood, obtained in a trial of the OX40 agonist ivuxolimab. This chain connects TRBV5-3 to TRBJ2-1; tentative D call: TRBD1 (6 bases). TRBV5-3 is annotated as an ORF whose role is uncertain. This clonotype was obtained from an adult with an advanced solid tumor such as melanoma, head and neck, liver or kidney cancer. CDR3 sequence: CARSTGFREQFF. The CDR3 DNA sequence: TGTGCCAGAAGCACAGGGTTCAGGGAGCAGTTCTTC.